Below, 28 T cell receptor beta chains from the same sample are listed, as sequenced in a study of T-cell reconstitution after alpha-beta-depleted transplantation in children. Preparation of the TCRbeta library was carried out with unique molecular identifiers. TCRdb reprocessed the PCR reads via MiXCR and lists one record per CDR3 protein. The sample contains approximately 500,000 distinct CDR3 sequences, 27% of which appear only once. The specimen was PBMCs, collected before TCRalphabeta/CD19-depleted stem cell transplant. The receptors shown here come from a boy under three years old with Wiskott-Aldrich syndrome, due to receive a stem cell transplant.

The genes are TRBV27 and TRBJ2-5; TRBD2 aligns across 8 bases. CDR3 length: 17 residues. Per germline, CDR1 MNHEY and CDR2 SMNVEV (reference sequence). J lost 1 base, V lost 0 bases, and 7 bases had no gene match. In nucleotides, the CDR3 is TGTGCCAGCAGTTTATCGGCGGGAGGTAGCGGCCAAGAGACCCAGTACTTC. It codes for CASSLSAGGSGQETQYF.

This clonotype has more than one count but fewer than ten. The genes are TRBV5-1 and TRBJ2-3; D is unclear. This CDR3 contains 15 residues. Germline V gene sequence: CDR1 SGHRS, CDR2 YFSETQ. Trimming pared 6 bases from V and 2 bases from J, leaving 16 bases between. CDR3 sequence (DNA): TGCGCCAGCACGACCACCTACGAAACCACAGATACGCAGTATTTT. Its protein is CASTTTYETTDTQYF.

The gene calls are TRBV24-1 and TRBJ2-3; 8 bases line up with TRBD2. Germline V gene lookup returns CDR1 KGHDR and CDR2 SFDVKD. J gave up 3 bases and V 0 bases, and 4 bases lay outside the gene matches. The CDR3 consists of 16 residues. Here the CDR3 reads CATSDLDSGTTDTQYF. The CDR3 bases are TGTGCCACCAGTGATTTGGATAGCGGGACTACAGATACGCAGTATTTT.

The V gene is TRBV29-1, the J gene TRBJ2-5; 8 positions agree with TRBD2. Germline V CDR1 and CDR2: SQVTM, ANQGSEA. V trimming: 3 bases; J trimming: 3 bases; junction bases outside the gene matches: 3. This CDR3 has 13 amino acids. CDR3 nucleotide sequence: TGCAGCGTTGACACTAGCGGTAAAGAGACCCAGTACTTC. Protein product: CSVDTSGKETQYF. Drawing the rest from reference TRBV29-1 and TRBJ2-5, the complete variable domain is SAVISQKPSRDICQRGTSLTIQCQVDSQVTMMFWYRQQPGQSLTLIATANQGSEATYESGFVIDKFPISRPNLTFSTLTVSNMSPEDSSIYLCSVDTSGKETQYFGPGTRLLVL.

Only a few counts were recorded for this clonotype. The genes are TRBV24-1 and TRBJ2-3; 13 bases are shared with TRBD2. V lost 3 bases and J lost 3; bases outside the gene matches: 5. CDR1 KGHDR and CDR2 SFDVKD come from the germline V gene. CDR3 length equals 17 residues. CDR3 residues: CATSDVRLAGGTDTQYF. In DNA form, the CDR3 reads TGTGCCACCAGTGATGTCCGACTAGCGGGAGGAACAGATACGCAGTATTTT.

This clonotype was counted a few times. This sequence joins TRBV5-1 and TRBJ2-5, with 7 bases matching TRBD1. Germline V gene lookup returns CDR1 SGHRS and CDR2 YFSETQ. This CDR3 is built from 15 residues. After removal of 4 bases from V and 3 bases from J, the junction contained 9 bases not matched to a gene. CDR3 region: CASSVLGQQEETQYF. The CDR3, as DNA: TGCGCCAGCAGCGTCCTGGGACAGCAAGAAGAGACCCAGTACTTC.

The DNA for the CDR3 is TGTGCCAGAGCAAACAGGGGGCGGGAGACCCAGTACTTC. This translates into CARANRGRETQYF. This chain joins TRBV2 and TRBJ2-5; 9 bases align to TRBD1. The CDR3 is made up of 13 amino acids. The V and J ends lost 9 bases and 5 bases, in that order; junction bases with no gene match: 7. Looked up from germline, CDR1 is SNHLY and CDR2 is FYNNEI.

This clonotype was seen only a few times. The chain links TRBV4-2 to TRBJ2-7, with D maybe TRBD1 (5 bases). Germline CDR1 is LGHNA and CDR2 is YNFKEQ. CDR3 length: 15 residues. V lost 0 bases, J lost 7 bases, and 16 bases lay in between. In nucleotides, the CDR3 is TGTGCCAGCAGCCAAGAAATGGACAATCGACGGGAGCAGTACTTC. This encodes CASSQEMDNRREQYF.

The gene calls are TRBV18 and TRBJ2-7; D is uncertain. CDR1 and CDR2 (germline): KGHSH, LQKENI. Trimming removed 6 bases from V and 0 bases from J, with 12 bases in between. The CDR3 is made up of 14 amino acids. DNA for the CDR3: TGTGCCAGCTCCCAAGGGCAGAGCTCCTACGAGCAGTACTTC. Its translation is CASSQGQSSYEQYF.

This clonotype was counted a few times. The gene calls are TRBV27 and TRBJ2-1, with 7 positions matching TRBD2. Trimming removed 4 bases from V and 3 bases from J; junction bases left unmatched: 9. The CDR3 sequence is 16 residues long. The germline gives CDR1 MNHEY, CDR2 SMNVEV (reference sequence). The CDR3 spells CASSSLGIAGYNEQFF. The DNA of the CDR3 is TGTGCCAGCAGTTCCCTTGGGATAGCGGGCTACAATGAGCAGTTCTTC.

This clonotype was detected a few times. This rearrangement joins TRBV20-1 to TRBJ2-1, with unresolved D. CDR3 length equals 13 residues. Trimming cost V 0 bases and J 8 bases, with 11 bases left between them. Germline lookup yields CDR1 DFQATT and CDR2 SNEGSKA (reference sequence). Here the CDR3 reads CSARDLFAYEQFF. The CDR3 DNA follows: TGCAGTGCTAGAGATTTGTTCGCCTATGAGCAGTTCTTC.

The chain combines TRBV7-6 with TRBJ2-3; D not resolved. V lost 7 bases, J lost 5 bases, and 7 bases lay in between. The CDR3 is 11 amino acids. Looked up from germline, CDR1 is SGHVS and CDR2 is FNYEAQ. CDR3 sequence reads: CASTNGDTQYF. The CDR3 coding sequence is TGTGCCAGCACCAATGGAGATACGCAGTATTTT.

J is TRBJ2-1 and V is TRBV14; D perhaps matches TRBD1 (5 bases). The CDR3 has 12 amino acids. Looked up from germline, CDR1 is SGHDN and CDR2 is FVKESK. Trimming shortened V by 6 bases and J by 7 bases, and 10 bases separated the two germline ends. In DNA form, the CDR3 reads TGTGCCAGCAGGAACCGGACAAATGAGCAGTTCTTC. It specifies CASRNRTNEQFF. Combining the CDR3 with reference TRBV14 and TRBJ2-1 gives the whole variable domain EAGVTQFPSHSVIEKGQTVTLRCDPISGHDNLYWYRRVMGKEIKFLLHFVKESKQDESGMPNNRFLAERTGGTYSTLKVQPAELEDSGVYFCASRNRTNEQFFGPGTRLTVL.

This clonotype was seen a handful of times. DNA of the CDR3: TGTGCCAGCAGCGTCCGTGGGGTGAAGACAGATACGCAGTATTTT. Translating it yields CASSVRGVKTDTQYF. The chain has TRBV5-4 and TRBJ2-3, with unresolved D. Germline assignment: CDR1 SGHNT and CDR2 YYREEE (reference sequence). Trimming stripped 4 bases from V and 3 bases from J, with 15 bases between. The CDR3 extends over 15 amino acids.

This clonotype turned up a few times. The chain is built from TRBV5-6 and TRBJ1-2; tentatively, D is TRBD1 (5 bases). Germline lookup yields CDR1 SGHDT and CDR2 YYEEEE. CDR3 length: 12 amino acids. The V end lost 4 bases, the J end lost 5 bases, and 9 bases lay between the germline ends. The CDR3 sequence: CASSTTAYGYTF. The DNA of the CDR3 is TGTGCCAGCAGCACGACAGCTTATGGCTACACCTTC. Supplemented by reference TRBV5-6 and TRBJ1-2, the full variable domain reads DAGVTQSPTHLIKTRGQQVTLRCSPKSGHDTVSWYQQALGQGPQFIFQYYEEEERQRGNFPDRFSGHQFPNYSSELNVNALLLGDSALYLCASSTTAYGYTFGSGTRLTVV.

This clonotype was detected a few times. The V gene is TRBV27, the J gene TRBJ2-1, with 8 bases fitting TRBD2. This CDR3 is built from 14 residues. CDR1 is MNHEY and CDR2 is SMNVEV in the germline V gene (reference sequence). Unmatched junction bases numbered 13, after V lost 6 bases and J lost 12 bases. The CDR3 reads CASSYRLGLAGQFF. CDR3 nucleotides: TGTGCCAGCAGCTACCGCCTCGGACTAGCCGGGCAGTTCTTC.

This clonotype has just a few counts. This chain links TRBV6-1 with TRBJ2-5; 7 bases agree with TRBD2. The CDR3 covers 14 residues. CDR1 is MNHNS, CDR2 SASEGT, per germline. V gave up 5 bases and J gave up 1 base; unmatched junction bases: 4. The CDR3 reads CASSPSGLQETQYF. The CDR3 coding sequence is TGTGCCAGCAGTCCTAGCGGACTCCAAGAGACCCAGTACTTC.

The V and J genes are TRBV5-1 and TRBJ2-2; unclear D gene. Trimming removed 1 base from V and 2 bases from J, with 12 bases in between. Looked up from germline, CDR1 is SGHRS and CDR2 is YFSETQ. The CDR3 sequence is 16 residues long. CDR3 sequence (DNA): TGCGCCAGCAGCTTGATGACACAAATAAACACCGGGGAGCTGTTTTTT. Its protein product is CASSLMTQINTGELFF.

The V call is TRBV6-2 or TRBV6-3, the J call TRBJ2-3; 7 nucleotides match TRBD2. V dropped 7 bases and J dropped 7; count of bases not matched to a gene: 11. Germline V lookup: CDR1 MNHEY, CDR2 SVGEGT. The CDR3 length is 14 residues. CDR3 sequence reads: CASTLRRETYTQYF. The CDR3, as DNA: TGTGCCAGCACCTTACGGCGGGAGACATATACGCAGTATTTT.

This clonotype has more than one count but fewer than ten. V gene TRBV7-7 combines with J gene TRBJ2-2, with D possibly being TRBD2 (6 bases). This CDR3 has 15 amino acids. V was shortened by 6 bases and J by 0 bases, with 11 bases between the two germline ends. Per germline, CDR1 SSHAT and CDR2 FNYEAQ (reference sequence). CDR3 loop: CASSIADANTGELFF. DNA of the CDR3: TGTGCCAGCAGTATAGCGGACGCGAACACCGGGGAGCTGTTTTTT. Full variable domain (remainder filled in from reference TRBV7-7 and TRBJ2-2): GAGVSQSPRYKVTKRGQDVTLRCDPISSHATLYWYQQALGQGPEFLTYFNYEAQPDKSGLPSDRFSAERPEGSISTLTIQRTEQRDSAMYRCASSIADANTGELFFGEGSRLTVL.

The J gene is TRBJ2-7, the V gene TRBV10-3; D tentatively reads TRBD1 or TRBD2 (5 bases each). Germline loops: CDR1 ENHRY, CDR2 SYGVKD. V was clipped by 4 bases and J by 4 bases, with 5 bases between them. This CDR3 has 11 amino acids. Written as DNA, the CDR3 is TGTGCCATCAGTGGGGGGTACGAGCAGTACTTC. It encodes CAISGGYEQYF.

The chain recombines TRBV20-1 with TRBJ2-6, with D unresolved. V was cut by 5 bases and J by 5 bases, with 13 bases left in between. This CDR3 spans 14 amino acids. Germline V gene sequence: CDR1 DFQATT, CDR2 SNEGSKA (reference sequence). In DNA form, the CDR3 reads TGCAGTGCTGCTCGCGATGGGAGGGCCAACGTCCTGACTTTC. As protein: CSAARDGRANVLTF.

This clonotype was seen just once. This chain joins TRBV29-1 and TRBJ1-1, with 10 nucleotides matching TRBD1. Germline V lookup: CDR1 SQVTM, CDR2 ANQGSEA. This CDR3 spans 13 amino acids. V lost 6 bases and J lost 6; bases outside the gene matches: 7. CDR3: CSVPPGQGPEAFF. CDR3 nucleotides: TGCAGCGTACCCCCGGGACAGGGGCCTGAAGCTTTCTTT.

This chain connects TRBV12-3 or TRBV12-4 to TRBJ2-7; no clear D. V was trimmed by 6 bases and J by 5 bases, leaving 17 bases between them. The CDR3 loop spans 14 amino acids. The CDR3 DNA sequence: TGTGCCAGCAGACTTTTGGGGAAGGGTAACGAGCAGTACTTC. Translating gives CASRLLGKGNEQYF.

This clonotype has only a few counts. This chain's CDR3 is CASSLRTSGSSSYEQYF. CDR3 DNA: TGCGCCAGCAGCTTGCGGACTAGCGGGAGTTCGTCCTACGAGCAGTACTTC. The V and J genes are TRBV5-1 and TRBJ2-7; 13 bases are shared with TRBD2. There are 17 residues in the CDR3. Germline-derived CDR1 and CDR2 are SGHRS and YFSETQ. After removal of 1 base from V and 1 base from J, the junction contained 5 bases not matched to a gene.

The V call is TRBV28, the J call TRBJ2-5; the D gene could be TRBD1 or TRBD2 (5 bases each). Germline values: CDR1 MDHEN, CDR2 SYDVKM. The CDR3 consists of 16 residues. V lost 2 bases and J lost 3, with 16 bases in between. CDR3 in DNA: TGTGCCAGCAGTTTACCGGGACGGCGGGTCAAAGAGACCCAGTACTTC. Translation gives CASSLPGRRVKETQYF.

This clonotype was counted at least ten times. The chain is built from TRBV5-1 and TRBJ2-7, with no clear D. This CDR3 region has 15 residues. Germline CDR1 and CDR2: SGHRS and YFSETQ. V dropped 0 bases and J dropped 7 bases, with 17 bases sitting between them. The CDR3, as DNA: TGCGCCAGCAGCTTGGGGACCTCTAGAGGTGAGGAGCAGTACTTC. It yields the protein CASSLGTSRGEEQYF.

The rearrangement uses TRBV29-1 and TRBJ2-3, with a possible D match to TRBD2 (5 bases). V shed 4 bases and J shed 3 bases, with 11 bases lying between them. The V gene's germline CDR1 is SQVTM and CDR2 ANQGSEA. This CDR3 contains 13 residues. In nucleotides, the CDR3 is TGCAGCGTTGTGTCGGGAACTACAGATACGCAGTATTTT. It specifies CSVVSGTTDTQYF.